This T cell receptor beta chain was obtained from a study of OX40 agonist ivuxolimab in advanced cancers. For the study at large: Having had anti-PD-1, anti-PD-L1 or anti-CTLA-4 therapy before was allowed, and approximately 40% had some. Study findings and constraints: More expanded clones were found, on average, in CD8+ than in CD4+ T cells.

The method was immunoSEQ multiplex PCR; TCRdb's version includes in-frame clones alone and lacks a portion of them. Among around 83,000 clones listed, about 90% were seen once. The germline CDR1 and CDR2 sequences are MNHNY and SVGAGI (reference sequence). CDR3 length equals 13 residues. V lost 6 bases, J lost 8 bases, and 8 bases stayed unmatched. With respect to this clone: What it binds is unknown.

The sequenced sample was CD4+ or CD8+ T cells sorted from blood, obtained in a trial of the OX40 agonist ivuxolimab. The chain joins TRBV6-6 to TRBJ1-1, with 8 bases that match TRBD1. The sequence was collected from an adult with an advanced solid tumor such as melanoma, head and neck, liver or kidney cancer. This chain's CDR3 is CASSPQGASEAFF. CDR3 DNA sequence: TGTGCCAGCAGCCCCCAGGGGGCTAGCGAAGCTTTCTTT.